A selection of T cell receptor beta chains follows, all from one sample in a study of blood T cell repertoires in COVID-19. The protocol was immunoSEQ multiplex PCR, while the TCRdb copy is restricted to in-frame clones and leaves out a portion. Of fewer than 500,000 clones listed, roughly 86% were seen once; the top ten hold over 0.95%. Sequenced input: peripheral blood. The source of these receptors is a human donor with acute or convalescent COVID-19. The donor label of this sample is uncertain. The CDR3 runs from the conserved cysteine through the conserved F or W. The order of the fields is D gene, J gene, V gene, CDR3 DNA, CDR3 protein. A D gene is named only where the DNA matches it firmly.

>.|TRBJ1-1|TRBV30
TGTGCCTGGGGAGGTCAGTCGAACACTGAAGCTTTCTTT
CAWGGQSNTEAFF
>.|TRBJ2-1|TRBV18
TGTGCCAGCTCACCAAGACAGAGCTCCTACAATGAGCAGTTCTTC
CASSPRQSSYNEQFF
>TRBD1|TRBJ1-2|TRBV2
TGTGCCAGCGGCCTCCGGGACAGGGGCGATGGCTACACCTTC
CASGLRDRGDGYTF
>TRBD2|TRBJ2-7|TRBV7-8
TGTGCCAGCAGCCAAATATCGCGGACTAGAATTTCCTACGAGCAGTACTTC
CASSQISRTRISYEQYF
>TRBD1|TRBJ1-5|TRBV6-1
TGTGCCAGCAGTGATAGGGGACAGGGGGGCAATCAGCCCCAGCATTTT
CASSDRGQGGNQPQHF
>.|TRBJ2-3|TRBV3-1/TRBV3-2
TGTGCCAGCAGCCTCACGGTGAAAGCCTCAGATACGCAGTATTTT
CASSLTVKASDTQYF
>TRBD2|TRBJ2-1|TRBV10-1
TGCGCCAGCGGGCTAGCGGGGGGCAATGAGCAGTTCTTC
CASGLAGGNEQFF
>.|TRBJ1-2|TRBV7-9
TGTGCCAGCAGGAAGACAGTGGGGGGCTACACCTTC
CASRKTVGGYTF
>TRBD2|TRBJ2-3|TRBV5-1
TGCGCCAGCAGCTCTGGTGGATTAGCGGGGCGCACAGATACGCAGTATTTT
CASSSGGLAGRTDTQYF
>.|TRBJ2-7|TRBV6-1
TGTGCCAGCAGTGAAGCGGTAGTGTGGAGGTACGAGCAGTACTTC
CASSEAVVWRYEQYF
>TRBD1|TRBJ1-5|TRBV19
TGTGCCAGTAGCCGGGGACAGCCAAATCAGCCCCAGCATTTT
CASSRGQPNQPQHF
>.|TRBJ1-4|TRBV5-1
TGCGCCAGCAGCTTGGGTGGCATGGCTAATGAAAAACTGTTTTTT
CASSLGGMANEKLFF
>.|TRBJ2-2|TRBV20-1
TGCAGTGCTAGTCTGGACAGTTCGAACACCGGGGAGCTGTTTTTT
CSASLDSSNTGELFF
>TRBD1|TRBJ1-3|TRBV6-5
TGTGCCAGCAGTTTCACAGGGGACCACTCTGGAAACACCATATATTTT
CASSFTGDHSGNTIYF
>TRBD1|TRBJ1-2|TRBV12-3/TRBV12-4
TGTGCCAGCAGTCCGACAGGGGACTATGGCTACACCTTC
CASSPTGDYGYTF